This T cell receptor (beta chain) is from a study of siplizumab effects on memory and regulatory T cells. Assays covered approximately 100,000 TCR templates per sample. Repertoires were generated with immunoSEQ multiplex PCR, while TCRdb's copy carries only in-frame clones and drops some. The sample includes about 13,000 clones, approximately 49% of them seen just once. The authors kept the mixed lymphocyte reaction cells in coculture at 37°C for six to seven days. With regard to this clone: As yet, its antigen is unknown.

Trimming removed 6 bases from V and 5 bases from J, with 13 bases in between. CDR1 is MNHEY, CDR2 SVGAGI, per germline. This CDR3 is 14 amino acids long. Source material: CFSE-low (dividing) CD4+ T cells sorted from an allogeneic mixed lymphocyte reaction. The TCR comes from a human donor in good health; the cells came from an allogeneic mixed lymphocyte reaction. The chain has TRBV6-5 and TRBJ2-2, with D perhaps given as TRBD1 or TRBD2 (6 bases each). The CDR3 DNA reads as TGTGCCAGCAGGTCCGGGGGCCGGACCGGGGAGCTGTTTTTT. It yields the protein CASRSGGRTGELFF.